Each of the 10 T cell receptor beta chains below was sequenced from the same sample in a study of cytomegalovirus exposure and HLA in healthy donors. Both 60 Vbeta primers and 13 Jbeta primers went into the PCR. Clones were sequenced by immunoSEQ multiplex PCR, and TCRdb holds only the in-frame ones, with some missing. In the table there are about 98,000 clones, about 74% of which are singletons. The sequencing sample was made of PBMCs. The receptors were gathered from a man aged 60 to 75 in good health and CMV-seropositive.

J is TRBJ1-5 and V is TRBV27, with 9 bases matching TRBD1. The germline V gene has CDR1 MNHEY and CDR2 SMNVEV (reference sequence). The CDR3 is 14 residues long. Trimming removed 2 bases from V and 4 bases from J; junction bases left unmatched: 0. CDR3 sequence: CASSLGTGNQPQHF. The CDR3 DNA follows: TGTGCCAGCAGTTTAGGGACAGGGAATCAGCCCCAGCATTTT.

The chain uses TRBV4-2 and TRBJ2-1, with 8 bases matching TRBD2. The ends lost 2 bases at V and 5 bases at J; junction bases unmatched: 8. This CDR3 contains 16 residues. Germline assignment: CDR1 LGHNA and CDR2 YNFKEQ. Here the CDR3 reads CASSQSVAGWDNEQFF. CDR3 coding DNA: TGTGCCAGCAGCCAATCTGTAGCGGGGTGGGACAATGAGCAGTTCTTC.

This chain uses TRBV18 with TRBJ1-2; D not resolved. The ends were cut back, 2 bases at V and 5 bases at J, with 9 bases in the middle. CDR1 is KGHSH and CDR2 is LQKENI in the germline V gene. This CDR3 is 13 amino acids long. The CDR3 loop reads CASSPTELYGYTF. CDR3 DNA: TGTGCCAGCTCACCAACAGAATTGTATGGCTACACCTTC.

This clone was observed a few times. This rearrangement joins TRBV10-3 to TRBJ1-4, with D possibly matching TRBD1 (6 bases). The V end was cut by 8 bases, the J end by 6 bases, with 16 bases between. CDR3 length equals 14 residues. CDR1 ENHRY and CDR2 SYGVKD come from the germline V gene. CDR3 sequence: CAIGRGRKDEKLFF. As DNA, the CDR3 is TGTGCCATCGGGCGGGGGCGAAAGGATGAAAAACTGTTTTTT.

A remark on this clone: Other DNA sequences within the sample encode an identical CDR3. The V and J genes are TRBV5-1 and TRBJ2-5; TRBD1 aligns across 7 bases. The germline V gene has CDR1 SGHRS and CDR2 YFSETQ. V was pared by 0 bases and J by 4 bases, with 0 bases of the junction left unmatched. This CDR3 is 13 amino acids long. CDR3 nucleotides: TGCGCCAGCAGCTTGGCAGGGGGAGAGACCCAGTACTTC. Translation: CASSLAGGETQYF.

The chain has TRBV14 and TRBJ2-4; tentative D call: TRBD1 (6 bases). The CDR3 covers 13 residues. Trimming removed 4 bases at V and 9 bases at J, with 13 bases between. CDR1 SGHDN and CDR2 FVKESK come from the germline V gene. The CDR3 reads CASSPFQGSIQYF. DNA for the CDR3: TGTGCCAGCAGCCCTTTTCAGGGGAGCATTCAGTACTTC. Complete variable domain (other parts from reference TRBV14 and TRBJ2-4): EAGVTQFPSHSVIEKGQTVTLRCDPISGHDNLYWYRRVMGKEIKFLLHFVKESKQDESGMPNNRFLAERTGGTYSTLKVQPAELEDSGVYFCASSPFQGSIQYFGAGTRLSVL.

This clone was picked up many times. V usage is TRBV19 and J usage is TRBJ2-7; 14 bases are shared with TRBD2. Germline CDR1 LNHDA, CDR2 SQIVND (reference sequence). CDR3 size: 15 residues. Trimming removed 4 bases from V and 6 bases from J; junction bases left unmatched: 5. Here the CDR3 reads CASSRLAGGPAEQYF. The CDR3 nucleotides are TGTGCCAGTAGTAGACTAGCGGGGGGGCCCGCCGAGCAGTACTTC.

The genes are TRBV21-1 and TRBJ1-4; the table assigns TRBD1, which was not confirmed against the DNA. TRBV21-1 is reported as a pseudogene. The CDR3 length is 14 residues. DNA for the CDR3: TGTGCCAGCAGCCGGACAGGTCTTAGTGAAAAACTGTTTTTT. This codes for CASSRTGLSEKLFF.

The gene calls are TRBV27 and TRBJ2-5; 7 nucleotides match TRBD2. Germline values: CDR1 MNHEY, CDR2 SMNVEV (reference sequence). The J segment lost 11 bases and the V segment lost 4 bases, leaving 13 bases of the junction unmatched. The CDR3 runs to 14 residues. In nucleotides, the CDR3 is TGTGCCAGCAGTTCACCGGGGGGAAGAGAGGAGCAGTACTTC. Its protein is CASSSPGGREEQYF.

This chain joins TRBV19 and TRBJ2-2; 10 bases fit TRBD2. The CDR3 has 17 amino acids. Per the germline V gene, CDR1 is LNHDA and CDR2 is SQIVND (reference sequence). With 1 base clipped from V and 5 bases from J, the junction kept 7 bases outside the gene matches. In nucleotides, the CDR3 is TGTGCCAGTAGTATAGTCCCCCTAGCGGGGGTAACCGGGGAGCTGTTTTTT. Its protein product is CASSIVPLAGVTGELFF.